Listed below are T cell receptor beta chains from one sample, sequenced in a study of shared clonotypes between healthy human individuals. Produced via immunoSEQ multiplex PCR; TCRdb's table is partial and in-frame only. The sample lists some 800,000 clones, nearly 95% occurring once. Sequenced sample: naive CD8+ T cells sorted from blood. The receptors shown here come from a man under 40 in good health. Both conserved end residues are part of each CDR3. D genes are given only for firm matches. Some rows have no size entry. The others give once, few or many, or a class for an expanded clone.

D	size	V	J	length	CDR3	DNA
.	.	TRBV7-8	TRBJ2-7	15	CASSLVLGLEGEQYF	TGTGCCAGCAGCTTAGTCTTGGGCTTAGAGGGCGAGCAGTACTTC
TRBD2	.	TRBV30	TRBJ2-3	15	CAWSVGGGSTDTQYF	TGTGCCTGGAGTGTCGGCGGGGGGAGCACAGATACGCAGTATTTT
.	.	TRBV21-1	TRBJ2-7	15	CASSTQRSGRREQYF	TGTGCCAGCAGCACTCAGCGTAGCGGGAGGAGAGAGCAGTACTTC
TRBD1	.	TRBV13	TRBJ1-1	15	CASSLEGRGRTEAFF	TGTGCCAGCAGCTTAGAGGGCAGGGGGCGAACTGAAGCTTTCTTT
TRBD2	.	TRBV29-1	TRBJ2-5	14	CSVVLATNQETQYF	TGCAGCGTTGTACTAGCGACCAACCAAGAGACCCAGTACTTC
TRBD2	.	TRBV28	TRBJ2-2	15	CASSLPGGDTGELFF	TGTGCCAGCAGTTTACCGGGAGGAGACACCGGGGAGCTGTTTTTT
.	.	TRBV4-3	TRBJ1-5	16	CASSQDISGGNQPQHF	TGCGCCAGCAGCCAAGACATTAGCGGAGGAAATCAGCCCCAGCATTTT
.	.	TRBV28	TRBJ2-7	12	CASSDIDYEQYF	TGTGCCAGCAGCGATATAGACTACGAGCAGTACTTC
.	.	TRBV2	TRBJ1-1	14	CASSEDVRNTEAFF	TGTGCCAGCAGTGAAGATGTCAGGAACACTGAAGCTTTCTTT
TRBD2	.	TRBV7-9	TRBJ2-3	15	CASSLVGGPEDTQYF	TGTGCCAGCAGCTTAGTGGGAGGGCCAGAAGATACGCAGTATTTT
.	.	TRBV5-1	TRBJ2-5	14	CASSDVFGGETQYF	TGCGCCAGCAGCGACGTCTTTGGCGGAGAGACCCAGTACTTC
.	once	TRBV28	TRBJ2-1	14	CASSQDRPINEQFF	TGTGCCAGCAGCCAGGACAGACCGATAAATGAGCAGTTCTTC
TRBD1	.	TRBV15	TRBJ1-1	15	CATSRLTGGNTEAFF	TGTGCCACCAGCAGATTGACAGGGGGGAACACTGAAGCTTTCTTT
.	.	TRBV9	TRBJ2-1	13	CASSVVDGREQFF	TGTGCCAGCAGCGTAGTAGACGGTCGTGAGCAGTTCTTC
.	.	TRBV11-2	TRBJ1-3	15	CASSLGRLSGNTIYF	TGTGCCAGCAGCCTTGGGAGACTCTCTGGAAACACCATATATTTT
TRBD1	.	TRBV4-2	TRBJ1-1	16	CASSFGTGGEDTEAFF	TGTGCCAGCAGCTTTGGGACAGGGGGCGAGGACACTGAAGCTTTCTTT
TRBD1	once	TRBV11-3	TRBJ2-1	15	CASSPTGDNWNEQFF	TGTGCCAGCAGCCCTACAGGGGATAATTGGAATGAGCAGTTCTTC
TRBD1	.	TRBV7-8	TRBJ2-7	14	CASSLEGTGDEQYF	TGTGCCAGCAGCTTAGAAGGGACAGGGGACGAGCAGTACTTC
TRBD2	.	TRBV4-1	TRBJ2-7	15	CASSFRLAGEEEQYF	TGCGCCAGCAGCTTTCGTCTAGCGGGAGAGGAAGAGCAGTACTTC
.	.	TRBV7-2	TRBJ1-2	14	CASSPAGLNYGYTF	TGTGCCAGCAGCCCCGCGGGCTTAAACTATGGCTACACCTTC
TRBD2	.	TRBV28	TRBJ2-7	15	CASSLGLDSSYEQYF	TGTGCCAGCAGTCTGGGACTAGACAGCTCCTACGAGCAGTACTTC
TRBD2	.	TRBV13	TRBJ2-1	15	CASSPLAGNLNEQFF	TGTGCCAGCAGCCCCCTAGCGGGGAACCTCAATGAGCAGTTCTTC
.	.	TRBV28	TRBJ2-7	16	CASSLGLGGLSYEQYF	TGTGCCAGCAGTTTAGGGCTTGGGGGGCTCTCCTACGAGCAGTACTTC
TRBD2	.	TRBV7-9	TRBJ2-1	14	CASTRLAGGNEQFF	TGTGCCAGCACCCGACTAGCGGGAGGCAATGAGCAGTTCTTC
TRBD1	.	TRBV4-1	TRBJ1-1	16	CASSLRQGGRDTEAFF	TGCGCCAGCAGCCTCCGTCAAGGGGGCCGAGACACTGAAGCTTTCTTT
TRBD2	.	TRBV15	TRBJ2-7	15	CATSVRTSGNYEQYF	TGTGCCACCAGCGTCCGGACTAGCGGGAACTACGAGCAGTACTTC
.	.	TRBV7-9	TRBJ2-7	15	CASSLDDHSSYEQYF	TGTGCCAGCAGCTTAGATGATCACAGCAGCTACGAGCAGTACTTC
.	few	TRBV27	TRBJ2-5	14	CASSLLGAEETQYF	TGTGCCAGCAGTTTACTAGGGGCCGAGGAGACCCAGTACTTC
TRBD1	once	TRBV6-1	TRBJ2-1	16	CASSETGVRSYNEQFF	TGTGCCAGCAGTGAAACAGGGGTCCGCTCCTACAATGAGCAGTTCTTC